The 28 T cell receptor beta chains below all came from one sample that was sequenced in a study of blood T cells in healthy people across ages. The second PCR ran 7 to 11 cycles with a sample-barcoded 5' primer and J-beta primers. TCRdb fed the 5' RACE reads into MiXCR, producing one record per CDR3 protein. The top ten clones hold roughly 23% of a sample with 1,800,000 or so distinct CDR3 sequences, 30% to 40% of them seen once. The material sequenced was blood. The receptor source for this set is a human donor in good health.

The V and J genes are TRBV24-1 and TRBJ1-5; 7 bases map to TRBD1. Germline CDR1 is KGHDR and CDR2 is SFDVKD. The CDR3 spans 18 residues. V shed 2 bases, J shed 0 bases, and the junction held 9 bases outside the gene matches. DNA for the CDR3: TGTGCCACCAGTGATTCCCCAAGGACAGGCCATAGCAATCAGCCCCAGCATTTT. Amino acid sequence: CATSDSPRTGHSNQPQHF.

The chain couples TRBV3-1 to TRBJ1-4; weak D call: TRBD1 (6 bases). Trimming pared 0 bases from V and 7 bases from J, leaving 15 bases between. Germline V gives CDR1 LGHDT, CDR2 YNNKEL (reference sequence). The CDR3 extends over 16 amino acids. In DNA form, the CDR3 reads TGTGCCAGCAGCCAAGACAGGGGACATCTGACTGAAAAACTGTTTTTT. Amino acids: CASSQDRGHLTEKLFF.

This clonotype was detected a few times. This chain's CDR3 is CAISRQGGDEQYF. The CDR3 bases are TGTGCCATCAGCCGACAGGGGGGCGACGAGCAGTACTTC. The rearrangement links TRBV10-3 to TRBJ2-7, with 9 bases fitting TRBD1. CDR1 ENHRY and CDR2 SYGVKD come from the germline V gene. Germline trimming cut 6 bases from V and 5 bases from J; bases unmatched to any gene: 5. The CDR3 extends over 13 amino acids.

The chain links TRBV20-1 to TRBJ1-2; TRBD1 matches at 7 bases. The V gene's germline CDR1 is DFQATT and CDR2 SNEGSKA (reference sequence). J lost 3 bases, V lost 5 bases, and 18 bases had no gene match. This CDR3 has 17 amino acids. CDR3 sequence (DNA): TGCAGTGCTGAGATTCCGGGACAGACGAGTGAGGACTATGGCTACACCTTC. Encoded protein: CSAEIPGQTSEDYGYTF.

The V and J genes are TRBV12-3 or TRBV12-4 and TRBJ1-2; D gene uncertain. The CDR3 has 14 residues. Trimming cost V 5 bases and J 3 bases, with 13 bases left between them. CDR3: CASSNLERYYGYTF. CDR3 nucleotide sequence: TGTGCCAGCAGTAACCTCGAGAGGTACTATGGCTACACCTTC.

This clonotype occurred a few times. The rearrangement joins TRBV11-2 to TRBJ2-1, with D unresolved. Trimming took 5 bases from V and 1 from J, leaving 12 bases between them. CDR1 and CDR2 (germline): SGHAT, FQNNGV. The CDR3 runs to 15 residues. For the CDR3, the DNA is TGTGCCAGCAGCATAGGGATAGGGTCCTACAATGAGCAGTTCTTC. This sequence encodes CASSIGIGSYNEQFF. Full variable domain (missing parts from reference TRBV11-2 and TRBJ2-1): EAGVAQSPRYKIIEKRQSVAFWCNPISGHATLYWYQQILGQGPKLLIQFQNNGVVDDSQLPKDRFSAERLKGVDSTLKIQPAKLEDSAVYLCASSIGIGSYNEQFFGPGTRLTVL.

The chain recombines TRBV12-3 or TRBV12-4 with TRBJ1-6; D is undetermined. V was clipped by 7 bases and J by 10 bases, with 14 bases between them. CDR3 length: 13 residues. CDR3 nucleotides: TGTGCCAGCAAGCTGGGAACGAGGTCACCCCTCCACTTT. As protein: CASKLGTRSPLHF.

This clonotype was observed a handful of times. The V call is TRBV12-3 or TRBV12-4, the J call TRBJ1-2; D possibly corresponds to TRBD1 (6 bases). With 1 base removed from V and 0 bases from J, the gap between germline ends came to 9 bases. The CDR3 covers 15 residues. CDR3 coding DNA: TGTGCCAGCAGTTTAGGTCGGACAGCTAACTATGGCTACACCTTC. Its translation: CASSLGRTANYGYTF.

This clonotype was counted a few times. Here the CDR3 DNA reads TGTGCCAGCAGCCAAGTTAAGGGGGCGGAGACCCAGTACTTC. It encodes CASSQVKGAETQYF. V gene TRBV3-1 combines with J gene TRBJ2-5; 7 bases are a match to TRBD1. This CDR3 spans 14 amino acids. V lost 1 base to trimming and J lost 5 bases; unmatched junction nucleotides: 4. Germline V CDR1 and CDR2: LGHDT, YNNKEL (reference sequence).

The gene calls are TRBV12-3 or TRBV12-4 and TRBJ1-5; D is uncertain. The CDR3 loop spans 16 amino acids. V was cut by 3 bases and J by 5 bases, with 17 bases left in between. The CDR3 region has the DNA TGTGCCAGCAGTTTGGCCCACCGACTGCGCCATCAGCCCCAGCATTTT. Protein product: CASSLAHRLRHQPQHF.

This rearrangement joins TRBV6-6 to TRBJ2-1, with D possibly TRBD2 on 6 matching bases. This CDR3 spans 14 amino acids. The germline CDR1 and CDR2 sequences are MNHNY and SVGAGI (reference sequence). V shed 1 base and J shed 3 bases, with 7 bases lying between them. CDR3 sequence: CASSYWRGYNEQFF. CDR3 in DNA: TGTGCCAGCAGTTACTGGCGGGGCTACAATGAGCAGTTCTTC.

With respect to this clonotype: Mismatch with germline at one junction end may stem from a read error. The rearrangement links TRBV13 to TRBJ2-3; tentatively, D is TRBD1 (6 bases). From germline, CDR1 is PRHDT and CDR2 FYEKMQ (reference sequence). This CDR3 is 13 amino acids long. As DNA, the CDR3 is TGTGTCAGCAGCTGGGGGCGCACAGATACGCAGTATTTT. Protein: CVSSWGRTDTQYF.

V and J are TRBV15 and TRBJ2-5; D may be TRBD2 (6 bases). From germline, CDR1 is LNHNV and CDR2 YYDKDF (reference sequence). The CDR3 runs 18 residues. The V end lost 5 bases, the J end lost 2 bases, and 24 bases lay between the germline ends. The CDR3 reads CATSGFFGAPRGQETQYF. The CDR3 DNA follows: TGTGCCACCAGCGGATTCTTCGGGGCGCCCCGGGGGCAAGAGACCCAGTACTTC. Using reference TRBV15 and TRBJ2-5 for the parts outside the CDR3, the full variable domain is DAMVIQNPRYQVTQFGKPVTLSCSQTLNHNVMYWYQQKSSQAPKLLFHYYDKDFNNEADTPDNFQSRRPNTSFCFLDIRSPGLGDTAMYLCATSGFFGAPRGQETQYFGPGTRLLVL.

The sample holds a few counts of this clonotype. The chain joins TRBV6-5 to TRBJ1-1, with unresolved D. This CDR3 has 13 residues. The V and J ends lost 4 bases and 2 bases respectively, with 8 bases between them. CDR1 is MNHEY and CDR2 is SVGAGI in the germline V gene. CDR3 protein: CASSWGINTEAFF. CDR3 bases: TGTGCCAGCAGTTGGGGAATAAACACTGAAGCTTTCTTT.

This clonotype was detected a few times. The chain carries TRBV5-4 and TRBJ1-1; TRBD1 might be the D (5 bases). The CDR3 length is 12 residues. The ends were cut back, 0 bases at V and 10 bases at J, with 10 bases in the middle. Germline CDR1 is SGHNT and CDR2 is YYREEE (reference sequence). This CDR3 is CASSLDRLGAFF. The CDR3 DNA reads as TGTGCCAGCAGCTTGGACAGGCTCGGAGCTTTCTTT.

This clonotype was picked up a small number of times. The CDR3 coding sequence is TGTGCCAGCAGCCCCATGGGGGCCGGACCTCAAGAGACCCAGTACTTC. It is translated as CASSPMGAGPQETQYF. The rearrangement links TRBV7-9 to TRBJ2-5; maybe TRBD1 (6 bases). V was trimmed by 5 bases and J by 2 bases, leaving 18 bases between them. CDR3 length equals 16 residues. Germline CDR1 reads SEHNR; CDR2 reads FQNEAQ (reference sequence). The variable domain in full, with the rest retrieved from reference TRBV7-9 and TRBJ2-5, is DTGVSQNPRHKITKRGQNVTFRCDPISEHNRLYWYRQTLGQGPEFLTYFQNEAQLEKSRLLSDRFSAERPKGSFSTLEIQRTEQGDSAMYLCASSPMGAGPQETQYFGPGTRLLVL.

The V gene is TRBV7-2, the J gene TRBJ2-3; TRBD2 matches 8 bases. The CDR3 length is 15 residues. After removal of 7 bases from V and 5 bases from J, the junction contained 11 bases not matched to a gene. Germline CDR1 is SGHTA and CDR2 is FQGNSA. In DNA form, the CDR3 reads TGTGCCAGCACTAACTCGGGGGGGATGGGAGATACGCAGTATTTT. Translated, it gives CASTNSGGMGDTQYF.

A note on this clonotype: One junction end does not reproduce the germline sequence, and a read error may be involved. The chain uses TRBV28 and TRBJ2-5; a possible D gene is TRBD2 (6 bases). This CDR3 has 15 residues. CDR1 and CDR2 (germline): MDHEN, SYDVKM. CDR3 sequence: CASSRRGWYQGTQYF. In DNA form, the CDR3 reads TGTGCCAGCAGTAGACGGGGGTGGTACCAAGGGACCCAGTACTTC.

This clonotype came up a few times. V usage is TRBV7-3 and J usage is TRBJ2-5, with TRBD1 matching 7 bases. Germline lookup yields CDR1 SGHTA and CDR2 FQGTGA. Germline trimming cut 5 bases from V and 4 bases from J; bases unmatched to any gene: 10. CDR3 size: 15 residues. The CDR3 nucleotides read TGTGCCAGCAGCCTCTCCATGACAGGGAGAGAGACCCAGTACTTC. It encodes CASSLSMTGRETQYF.

On this clonotype itself: The junction differs from germline at one of its ends, possibly a read error. The J gene is TRBJ2-3, the V gene TRBV12-3 or TRBV12-4; TRBD2 is a possible D gene (6 bases). The CDR3 runs to 15 residues. For the CDR3, the DNA is TGTGCCAGCAGGATGACTAGAGTGAACGCAGATGCGCAGTATTTT. This sequence encodes CASRMTRVNADAQYF.

V gene TRBV7-3 combines with J gene TRBJ2-1; D not resolved. Trimming removed 5 bases from V and 5 bases from J, with 13 bases in between. The CDR3 contains 14 residues. CDR1 and CDR2 (germline): SGHTA, FQGTGA. The CDR3 DNA follows: TGTGCCAGCAGCCCCGGCCGCTTACACAATGAGCAGTTCTTC. Translating gives CASSPGRLHNEQFF.

This clonotype was detected a few times. This rearrangement joins TRBV11-2 to TRBJ2-7; D unresolved. V lost 5 bases and J lost 5, with 10 bases in between. Germline CDR1 is SGHAT and CDR2 is FQNNGV. There are 12 residues in the CDR3. CDR3 nucleotides: TGTGCCAGCAGCGGAGTGGTAAACGAGCAGTACTTC. The encoded protein is CASSGVVNEQYF.

CDR3 amino acids: CASSYDIAGGETQYF. CDR3 in DNA: TGTGCCAGCAGTTACGACATAGCGGGGGGAGAGACCCAGTACTTC. The J gene is TRBJ2-5, the V gene TRBV6-5, with 10 nucleotides matching TRBD2. Germline V gene data show CDR1 as MNHEY and CDR2 as SVGAGI. This CDR3 region has 15 residues. V dropped 2 bases and J dropped 4; count of bases not matched to a gene: 4.

This clonotype was seen more than once but under ten times. J is TRBJ2-1 and V is TRBV20-1; 7 bases map to TRBD2. CDR3 size: 14 residues. Germline CDR1 DFQATT, CDR2 SNEGSKA (reference sequence). The trim removed 7 bases at V and 4 bases at J, leaving 10 bases unmatched. The DNA for the CDR3 is TGCAGTGGGGAATCAGCGGGATATTACAATGAGCAGTTCTTC. Its translation: CSGESAGYYNEQFF.

The sample holds a few counts of this clonotype. This sequence joins TRBV7-2 and TRBJ1-5, with 8 positions matching TRBD1. The J segment lost 6 bases and the V segment lost 2 bases, leaving 6 bases of the junction unmatched. The CDR3 is 15 residues long. CDR1 and CDR2 (germline): SGHTA, FQGNSA. The CDR3 loop is CASSLPGGAGQPQHF. In nucleotides, the CDR3 is TGTGCCAGCAGCTTACCAGGGGGCGCGGGTCAGCCCCAGCATTTT.

The rearrangement links TRBV7-6 to TRBJ1-2; 9 positions agree with TRBD1. CDR1 is SGHVS and CDR2 is FNYEAQ in the germline V gene. The CDR3 is made up of 13 amino acids. After removal of 8 bases from V and 7 bases from J, the junction contained 8 bases not matched to a gene. In DNA form, the CDR3 reads TGTGCCAGCGGTCCGGGACAGGGATTTGGCTACACCTTC. Its protein is CASGPGQGFGYTF.

The CDR3 DNA reads TGTGCCAGCAGCTTAATCGGGGCGGAACAAGAGACCCAGTACTTC. Amino acid sequence: CASSLIGAEQETQYF. The rearrangement uses TRBV7-9 and TRBJ2-5, with D perhaps matching TRBD1 or TRBD2 (5 bases each). The germline CDR1 and CDR2 sequences are SEHNR and FQNEAQ (reference sequence). V lost 2 bases and J lost 2, with 12 bases in between. The CDR3 is 15 residues long.

The rearrangement joins TRBV7-2 to TRBJ2-5; 13 nucleotides line up with TRBD2. Germline V lookup: CDR1 SGHTA, CDR2 FQGNSA. The CDR3 has 16 amino acids. The trim removed 3 bases at V and 2 bases at J, leaving 3 bases unmatched. The chain's CDR3 is CASSFPGLAGQETQYF. DNA for the CDR3: TGTGCCAGCAGCTTCCCGGGACTAGCGGGGCAAGAGACCCAGTACTTC.